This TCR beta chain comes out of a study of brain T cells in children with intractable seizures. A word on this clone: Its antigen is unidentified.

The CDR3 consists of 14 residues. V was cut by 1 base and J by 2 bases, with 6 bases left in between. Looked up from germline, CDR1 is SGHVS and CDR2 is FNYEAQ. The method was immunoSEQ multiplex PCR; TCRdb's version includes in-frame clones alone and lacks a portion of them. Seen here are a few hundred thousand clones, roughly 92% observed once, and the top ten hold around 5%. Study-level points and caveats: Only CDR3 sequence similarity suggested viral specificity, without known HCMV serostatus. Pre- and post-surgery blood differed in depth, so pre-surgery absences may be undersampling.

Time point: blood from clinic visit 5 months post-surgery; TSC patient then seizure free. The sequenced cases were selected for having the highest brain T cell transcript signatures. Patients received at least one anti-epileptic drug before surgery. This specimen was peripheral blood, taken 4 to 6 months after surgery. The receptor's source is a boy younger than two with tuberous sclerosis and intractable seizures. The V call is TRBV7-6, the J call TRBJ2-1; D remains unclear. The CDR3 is CASSLGSTYNEQFF. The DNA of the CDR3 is TGTGCCAGCAGCTTAGGATCGACCTACAATGAGCAGTTCTTC.